Below are 4 T cell receptor beta chains sequenced from a single sample in a study of blood T cell repertoires in COVID-19. Profiling relied on immunoSEQ multiplex PCR, and the TCRdb table lists in-frame clones only, not all of them. The table shows some 320,000 clones, with roughly nine tenths occurring only once. The sample taken for sequencing was PBMCs or T cells enriched from blood (not recorded which). The receptor set was obtained from a woman in her twenties or thirties who had been exposed to COVID-19.

The chain joins TRBV29-1 to TRBJ2-1; tentative D call: TRBD2 (6 bases). Germline CDR1 reads SQVTM; CDR2 reads ANQGSEA. Trimming removed 8 bases from V and 1 base from J, with 15 bases in between. There are 14 residues in the CDR3. CDR3 residues: CSIARAGSYNEQFF. The CDR3 nucleotides read TGCAGCATTGCCCGAGCGGGTTCCTACAATGAGCAGTTCTTC.

Only one count was recorded for this clone. This chain uses TRBV20-1 with TRBJ2-7, with D maybe TRBD1 (5 bases). Trimming cost V 6 bases and J 4 bases, with 10 bases left between them. The CDR3 is made up of 11 amino acids. Looked up from germline, CDR1 is DFQATT and CDR2 is SNEGSKA (reference sequence). Written as DNA, the CDR3 is TGCAGTGCGCAGGGCCCGTACGAGCAGTACTTC. This gives the protein CSAQGPYEQYF.

The rearrangement joins TRBV3-1 (or the pseudogene TRBV3-2) to TRBJ2-7, with 10 bases that match TRBD1. In germline, CDR1 is LGHDT, CDR2 YNNKEL (reference sequence). This CDR3 region has 15 residues. The V gene end was trimmed by 0 bases and the J gene end by 4 bases; junction bases not matched to a gene: 3. CDR3: CASSQDRGQGYEQYF. CDR3 DNA: TGTGCCAGCAGCCAAGACAGGGGACAGGGGTACGAGCAGTACTTC.

The chain joins TRBV5-1 to TRBJ2-3, with no clear D. Trimming removed 2 bases from V and 6 bases from J, with 10 bases in between. The germline V gene has CDR1 SGHRS and CDR2 YFSETQ. The CDR3 runs 13 residues. CDR3 region: CASSLGLEDTQYF. In DNA form, the CDR3 reads TGCGCCAGCAGCTTAGGATTGGAGGATACGCAGTATTTT.